The TCR beta chain under discussion was sequenced for a study of CD8+CD57+ T cells in acquired aplastic anemia. The wider study: Yields of DNA that came from sorted CD4+ and CD8+ cells averaged around 3 ug. As sequenced from healthy donors, CD4+ cells averaged approximately 11 million reads. Broader study findings: About 29 sequences, all CD8+ CDR3, were shared between patients and controls. Between the patient and control groups, CD8+ Simpson's diversity did not differ significantly.

Regarding this clonotype: The antigen remains undetermined.

V was shortened by 4 bases and J by 1 base, with 8 bases between the two germline ends. Germline CDR1 is SGDLS and CDR2 is YYNGEE. CDR3 length: 13 residues. Profiling of TCR beta VDJ combinations and CDR3 sequences used genomic DNA as template. A single record per CDR3 protein comes from TCRdb applying MiXCR to the reads. This repertoire shows about 200,000 distinct CDR3 sequences, 34% found once; its top ten account for 0.95% to 1.2%. The TCR was taken from a human donor in good health, serving as a control. The chain combines TRBV9 with TRBJ1-1; unclear D gene. Sequenced sample: sorted CD4+, CD8+, or CD8+CD57+ T cells (not recorded which) from PBMCs. CDR3 coding DNA: TGTGCCAGCAGCCAACGGGGGAACACTGAAGCTTTCTTT. It codes for CASSQRGNTEAFF.